The subject of this entry is one T cell receptor (beta chain). The target of this receptor is not known. Base qualities are not at hand, and no much larger clone is one base apart. This sample was included in a study of radiotherapy plus CTLA-4 blockade in lung cancer (dated by TCRdb to the late 2010s). Study-wide context: Objective responses occurred in roughly a sixth of enrolled patients, and less than 35% achieved disease control.

The study tested focal radiation therapy combined with CTLA-4 blockade (ipilimumab) in patients with chemo-refractory metastatic non-small-cell lung cancer. Libraries were prepared through the immunoSEQ multiplex PCR assay. This is the immuneACCESS table as TCRdb keeps it, with only in-frame sequences that have V and J called. A part of the clones is gone; compared with another copy, unresolved V genes explain less than half, and the rest is unexplained. The sample contains about 39,000 clones, just under 80% of them found a single time. The top ten constitute more than 20% of the sample. The study at large found these results: The strongest predictors of response, as reported, were early dynamic changes in blood T cell clones along with a rise in serum interferon-beta after radiation. After treatment with radiotherapy and ipilimumab, TCR clones that originated in tumors expanded in peripheral blood.

Unmatched junction bases come to 2, with V trimmed by 0 bases and J by 2 bases. Inclusive of the bounding cysteine and phenylalanine, the CDR3 is 15 residues long. Kept here is only the CDR3 DNA, which spans 45 bases and is read in frame from base 1. Reading the germline V gene (reference sequence) gives CDR1 SGHKS and CDR2 YYEKEE. This clonotype originated in a human donor with non-small cell lung cancer that progressed on radiotherapy plus ipilimumab. Sequences were derived from peripheral blood, sampled from a patient treated with radiotherapy plus ipilimumab. Here the chain combines TRBV5-5 and TRBJ1-5, with 7 bases matching TRBD1. In nucleotide form, the sequence is TGTGCCAGCAGCTTGGGACAGGGTGGCAATCAGCCCCAGCATTTT. This codes for CASSLGQGGNQPQHF.